The sequence of this T cell receptor beta chain was determined in a study of T cell responses to AZD1222 COVID-19 vaccine. CDR1 is SEHNR, CDR2 FQNEAQ, per germline (reference sequence). J was trimmed by 0 bases and V by 4 bases; bases with no gene match: 3. The CDR3 totals 15 residues. Second doses at about 4 or about 12 weeks were pooled. A word on this clone: The antigen remains undetermined.

TCRdb keeps only in-frame clones here, not all; method: immunoSEQ multiplex PCR. The profile shows some 170,000 clones, about 90% of them singletons. Study results and caveats: Baseline testing showed seropositivity in only a handful of AZD1222 recipients. Donors in the cohort were predominantly white British and more often female, and clonal diversity was possibly underestimated. CD4 TCRs covered the whole spike, strongest at regions 160-218 and 743-854.

This receptor was obtained from an adult who received the AZD1222 COVID-19 vaccine. This chain connects TRBV7-9 to TRBJ2-7; 10 nucleotides match TRBD1. Specimen: peripheral blood, collected 28 days after the second AZD1222 dose. For the CDR3, the DNA is TGTGCCAGCAGCTACCGGGACAGGGGCTCCTACGAGCAGTACTTC. This gives the protein CASSYRDRGSYEQYF.